This TCR beta chain was identified in a study of PD-L1 blockade in urothelial cancer. This clone was detected a few times. The repertoire was sequenced with immunoSEQ multiplex PCR; TCRdb's copy has only in-frame clones and lacks some. The data show about 100,000 clones, about 85% seen once. CDR3 size: 16 residues. Trimming took off 0 bases at V and 3 bases at J, with 10 bases between the two ends. The V gene's germline CDR1 is SGHDT and CDR2 YYEEEE. The sequence was obtained from a man aged 45-60 years with urothelial cancer. The source material was PBMCs, sampled around atezolizumab (anti-PD-L1) treatment. This sequence joins TRBV5-6 and TRBJ1-6; D might be TRBD1 (5 bases). The CDR3 nucleotides are TGTGCCAGCAGCTTGGCCCCAACAGGCTATAATTCACCCCTCCACTTT. As protein: CASSLAPTGYNSPLHF.